The entry that follows covers one T cell receptor (beta chain) sequence. Profiled with immunoSEQ multiplex PCR; TCRdb holds only in-frame clones, not every one. The table lists approximately 84,000 clones, over 75% of them singletons. V lost 1 base, J lost 6 bases, and 9 bases lay in between. Germline CDR1 SEHNR, CDR2 FQNEAQ (reference sequence). CDR3 size: 13 residues. The sample belongs to a study of T cell responses to AZD1222 COVID-19 vaccine. This sequence was found in an adult in good health. Source: peripheral blood, taken on day 0 of AZD1222 vaccination. The gene calls are TRBV7-9 and TRBJ2-5; D possibly uses TRBD1 or TRBD2 (5 bases each). CDR3 coding DNA: TGTGCCAGCAGCTTAGATGGGGGAAAGACCCAGTACTTC. Translating it yields CASSLDGGKTQYF.